The TCR beta chain under discussion was sequenced for a study of blood T cell repertoires in COVID-19. The method was immunoSEQ multiplex PCR; TCRdb's version includes in-frame clones alone and lacks a portion of them. Found here are about 310,000 clones, approximately 89% of them singletons; the top ten hold 9.5%. Sequences were obtained from PBMCs or T cells enriched from blood (not recorded which). The TCR originated in a woman in her 40s who had recovered from COVID-19.

CDR3 sequence (DNA): TGCGCCAGCAGTGCTTTGTTTGGGGGGGATAATTCACCCCTCCACTTT. Amino acid sequence: CASSALFGGDNSPLHF. The chain employs TRBV5-1 and TRBJ1-6; tentatively, D is TRBD1 (5 bases). This CDR3 is 16 amino acids long. Germline CDR1 and CDR2: SGHRS and YFSETQ. Trimming took off 5 bases at V and 5 bases at J, with 17 bases between the two ends.